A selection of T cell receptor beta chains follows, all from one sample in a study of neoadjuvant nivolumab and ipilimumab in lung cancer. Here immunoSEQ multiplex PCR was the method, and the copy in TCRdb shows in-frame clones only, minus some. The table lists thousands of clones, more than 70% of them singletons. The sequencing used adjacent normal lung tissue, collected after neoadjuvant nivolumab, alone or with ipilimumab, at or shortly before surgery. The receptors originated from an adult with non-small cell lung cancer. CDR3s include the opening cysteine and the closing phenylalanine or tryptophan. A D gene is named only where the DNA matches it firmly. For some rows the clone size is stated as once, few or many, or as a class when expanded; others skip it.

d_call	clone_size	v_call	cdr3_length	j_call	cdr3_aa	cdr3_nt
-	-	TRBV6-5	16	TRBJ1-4	CASSYSGGPTNEKLFF	TGTGCCAGCAGTTACTCGGGGGGCCCAACTAATGAAAAACTGTTTTTT
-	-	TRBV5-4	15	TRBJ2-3	CASSLKTSGTDTQYF	TGTGCCAGCAGCTTGAAGACTAGTGGCACAGATACGCAGTATTTT
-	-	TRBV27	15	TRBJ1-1	CASSSLNRANTEAFF	TGTGCCAGCAGTTCTCTTAACCGAGCGAACACTGAAGCTTTCTTT
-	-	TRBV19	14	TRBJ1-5	CASRRGRTNQPQHF	TGTGCCAGTAGACGGGGACGGACCAATCAGCCCCAGCATTTT
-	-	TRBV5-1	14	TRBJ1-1	CASSLASLNTEAFF	TGCGCCAGCAGCTTGGCATCCCTGAACACTGAAGCTTTCTTT
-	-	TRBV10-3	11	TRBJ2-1	CAISESDVQFF	TGTGCCATCAGTGAGTCCGACGTCCAGTTCTTC
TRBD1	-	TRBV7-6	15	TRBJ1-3	CASSPDRTSGNTIYF	TGTGCCAGCAGCCCGGACAGGACATCTGGAAACACCATATATTTT
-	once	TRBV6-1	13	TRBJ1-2	CASRAGASPGYTF	TGTGCCAGCAGGGCAGGGGCTAGTCCTGGCTACACCTTC
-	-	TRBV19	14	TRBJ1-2	CASSIVKGNYGYTF	TGTGCCAGTAGTATAGTGAAGGGGAACTATGGCTACACCTTC
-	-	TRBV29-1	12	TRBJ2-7	CSVGGGDGSQYF	TGCAGCGTTGGAGGTGGGGACGGATCGCAGTACTTC
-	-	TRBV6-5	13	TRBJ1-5	CASSYNSNQPQHF	TGTGCCAGCAGTTACAATAGCAATCAGCCCCAGCATTTT
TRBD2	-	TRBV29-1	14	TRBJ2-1	CSVRLAGGLNEQFF	TGCAGCGTCCGACTAGCGGGAGGTCTGAATGAGCAGTTCTTC
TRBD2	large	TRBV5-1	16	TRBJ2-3	CASSLELAGVVDTQYF	TGCGCCAGCAGCTTGGAACTAGCGGGAGTTGTGGATACGCAGTATTTT
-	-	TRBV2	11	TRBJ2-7	CASSEVLGQYF	TGTGCCAGCAGTGAAGTGCTCGGGCAGTACTTC
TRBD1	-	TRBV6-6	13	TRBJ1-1	CASSLGQDSEAFF	TGTGCCAGCAGTTTGGGACAGGATTCTGAAGCTTTCTTT
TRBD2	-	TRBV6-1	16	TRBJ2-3	CASSVSSGSRTDTQYF	TGTGCCAGCAGTGTATCTAGCGGGAGTCGTACAGATACGCAGTATTTT
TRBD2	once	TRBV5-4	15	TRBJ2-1	CASSMETSVPGEQFF	TGTGCCAGCAGCATGGAAACTAGCGTACCTGGTGAGCAGTTCTTC
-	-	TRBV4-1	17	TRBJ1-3	CASSQDAPDHNGNTIYF	TGCGCCAGCAGCCAAGATGCCCCAGACCATAACGGAAACACCATATATTTT
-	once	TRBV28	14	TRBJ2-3	CASSPSTGRTTQYF	TGTGCCAGCAGTCCCTCGACAGGGAGGACTACGCAGTATTTT
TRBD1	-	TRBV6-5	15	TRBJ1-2	CASSKSWDSAYGYTF	TGTGCCAGCAGCAAGTCCTGGGACAGCGCATATGGCTACACCTTC
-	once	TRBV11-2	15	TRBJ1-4	CASSLVAGVNEKLFF	TGTGCCAGCAGCTTAGTGGCAGGGGTAAATGAAAAACTGTTTTTT
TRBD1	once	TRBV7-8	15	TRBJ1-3	CASSLEGTAGNTIYF	TGTGCCAGCAGCTTAGAAGGGACAGCAGGAAACACCATATATTTT
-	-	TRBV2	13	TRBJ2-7	CASTSIGMGEQYF	TGTGCCAGCACCAGCATCGGGATGGGCGAGCAGTACTTC